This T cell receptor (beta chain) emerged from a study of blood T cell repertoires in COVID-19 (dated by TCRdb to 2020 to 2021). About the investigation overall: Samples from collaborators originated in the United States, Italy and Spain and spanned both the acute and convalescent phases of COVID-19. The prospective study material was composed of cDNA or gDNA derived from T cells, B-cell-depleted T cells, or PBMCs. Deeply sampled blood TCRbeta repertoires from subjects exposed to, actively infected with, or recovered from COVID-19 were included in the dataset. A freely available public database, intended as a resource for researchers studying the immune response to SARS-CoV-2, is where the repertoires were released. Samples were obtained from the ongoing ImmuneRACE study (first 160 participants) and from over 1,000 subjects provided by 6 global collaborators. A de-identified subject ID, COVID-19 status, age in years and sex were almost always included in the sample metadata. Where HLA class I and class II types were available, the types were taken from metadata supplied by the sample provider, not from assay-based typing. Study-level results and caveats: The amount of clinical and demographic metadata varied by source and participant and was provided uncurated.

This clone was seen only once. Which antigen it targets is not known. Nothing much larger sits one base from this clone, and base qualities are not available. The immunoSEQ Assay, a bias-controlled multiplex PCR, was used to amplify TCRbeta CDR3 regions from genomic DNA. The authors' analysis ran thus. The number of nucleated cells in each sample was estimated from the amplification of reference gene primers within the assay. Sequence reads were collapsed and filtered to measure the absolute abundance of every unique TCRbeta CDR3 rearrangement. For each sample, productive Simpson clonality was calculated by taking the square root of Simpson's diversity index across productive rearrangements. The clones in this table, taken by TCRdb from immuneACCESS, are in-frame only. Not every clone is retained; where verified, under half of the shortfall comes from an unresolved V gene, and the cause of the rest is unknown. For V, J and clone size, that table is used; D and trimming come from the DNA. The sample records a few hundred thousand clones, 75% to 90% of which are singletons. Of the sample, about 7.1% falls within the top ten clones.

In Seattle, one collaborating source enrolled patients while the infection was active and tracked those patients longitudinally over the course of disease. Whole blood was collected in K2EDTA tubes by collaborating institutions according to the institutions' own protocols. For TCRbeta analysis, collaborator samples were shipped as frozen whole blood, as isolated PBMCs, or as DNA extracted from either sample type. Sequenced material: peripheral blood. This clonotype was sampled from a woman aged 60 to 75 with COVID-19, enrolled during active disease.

Read as DNA, the sequence is TGCGCCAGCAGCTGGGGGGGACAGGGCTCTGACGAGCAGTACTTC. This yields the protein CASSWGGQGSDEQYF. This receptor chain uses TRBV5-1 and TRBJ2-7; 9 nucleotides in the junction match TRBD1. Reading from cysteine to phenylalanine, the CDR3 counts 15 amino acids. Kept here is only the CDR3 DNA, which spans 45 bases and is read in frame from base 1. The germline V gene gives CDR1 as SGHRS and CDR2 as YFSETQ. After removal of 3 bases from V and 5 bases from J, the junction retains 9 bases not matched to a gene.